These 3 T cell receptor beta chains share one sample of origin, sequenced in a study of shared T cell receptors in the human thymus (dated by TCRdb to the early 2020s). Library preparation was by the immunoSEQ multiplex PCR assay. TCRdb mirrors the immuneACCESS table, restricted to in-frame sequences. Some clones are absent from its copies; in checked studies, under half trace to an unresolved V gene, and the reason for the others is unknown. For this sample the table gives 500,000 to 750,000 clones, of which roughly 90% were detected only once. The ten largest account for 0.0085% to 0.012% of the sample. This sample was shared with a second study, whose subject was human thymus T cells.

Source material: thymocytes. The source is a boy younger than two with a congenital heart defect. Donor details come from another sample of the same person, matched by shared clones.

The J gene is TRBJ1-3, the V gene TRBV27; D possibly corresponds to TRBD1 (6 bases). The V end lost 6 bases, the J end lost 0 bases, and 12 bases lay between the germline ends. Germline V gives CDR1 MNHEY, CDR2 SMNVEV (reference sequence). CDR3 size: 15 residues. The CDR3 sequence: CASSPRGSSGNTIYF. Written as DNA, the CDR3 is TGTGCCAGCAGCCCAAGGGGGAGCTCTGGAAACACCATATATTTT.

The rearrangement uses TRBV4-2 and TRBJ2-7, with D possibly being TRBD2 (6 bases). Germline-derived CDR1 and CDR2 are LGHNA and YNFKEQ. This CDR3 is 14 amino acids long. Trimming took 0 bases from V and 5 from J, leaving 11 bases between them. The CDR3 bases are TGTGCCAGCAGCCAAGATTGGGGGGACCACGAGCAGTACTTC. Protein sequence: CASSQDWGDHEQYF.

This chain connects TRBV27 to TRBJ2-7; D possibly corresponds to TRBD1 (6 bases). The CDR3 sequence is 14 residues long. The V end was cut by 3 bases, the J end by 3 bases, with 12 bases between. The V gene's germline CDR1 is MNHEY and CDR2 SMNVEV (reference sequence). Here the CDR3 reads CASSFTQGNYEQYF. Written as DNA, the CDR3 is TGTGCCAGCAGTTTCACCCAGGGGAACTACGAGCAGTACTTC.